This T cell receptor beta chain was identified in a study of cytomegalovirus exposure and HLA in healthy donors. Study results and caveats: The TCR clusters that emerged in the first cohort tended, a later analysis found, to co-occur in the approximately 110 validation repertoires.

CDR3 length: 13 amino acids. V was trimmed by 5 bases and J by 3 bases, leaving 10 bases between them. Germline V gene data show CDR1 as SGDLS and CDR2 as YYNGEE. Sequencing was performed with immunoSEQ multiplex PCR; in TCRdb, only in-frame clones are kept and a portion is missing. Of about 280,000 clones in the sample, approximately 88% were seen once. About this clone: The antigen is not known.

The rearrangement joins TRBV9 to TRBJ2-3; D is ambiguous. This sequence originates from a woman aged 18-29 years in good health and CMV-seronegative. Sequencing was carried out using PBMCs. This CDR3 is CASRFSDTDTQYF. The CDR3 bases are TGTGCCAGCAGATTCTCAGATACAGATACGCAGTATTTT.